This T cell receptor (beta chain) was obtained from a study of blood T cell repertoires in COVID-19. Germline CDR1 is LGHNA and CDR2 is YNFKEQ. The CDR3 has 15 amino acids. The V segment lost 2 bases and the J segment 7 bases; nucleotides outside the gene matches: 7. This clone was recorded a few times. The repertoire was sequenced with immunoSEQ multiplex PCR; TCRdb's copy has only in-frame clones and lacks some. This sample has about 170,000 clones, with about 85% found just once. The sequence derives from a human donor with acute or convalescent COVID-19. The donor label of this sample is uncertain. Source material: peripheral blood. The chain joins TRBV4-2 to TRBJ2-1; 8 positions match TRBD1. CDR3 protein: CASSQPSQGANEQFF. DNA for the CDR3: TGTGCCAGCAGCCAACCCTCTCAGGGGGCAAATGAGCAGTTCTTC.